This T cell receptor (beta chain) was sequenced during a study of OX40 agonist ivuxolimab in advanced cancers. This CDR3 comprises 12 residues. Germline lookup yields CDR1 MNHEY and CDR2 SMNVEV (reference sequence). V gave up 8 bases and J gave up 6 bases, with 13 bases separating them. Produced via immunoSEQ multiplex PCR; TCRdb's table is partial and in-frame only. The data show about 62,000 clones, 85% seen once. This sequence originates from an adult with an advanced solid tumor such as melanoma, head and neck, liver or kidney cancer. Here the sequenced sample was CD4+ or CD8+ T cells sorted from blood, taken in a trial of the OX40 agonist ivuxolimab. The chain couples TRBV27 to TRBJ1-1; D is unclear. CDR3 in amino acids: CASRRGSSEAFF. The CDR3 nucleotides are TGTGCCAGCCGACGCGGATCTTCTGAAGCTTTCTTT.